Given below is one T cell receptor (beta chain) in context. Other DNA sequences in this specimen translate into the identical CDR3. TCRdb's table, derived via immunoSEQ multiplex PCR, lists solely in-frame clones and lacks some. The table shows 950,000 to 1,100,000 clones, with around four fifths occurring only once. This specimen belongs to a study of shared clonotypes between healthy human individuals. CD4+ cells underwent separation, giving CD45RA+ naive and CD45RA-negative memory subsets. The specimen was memory CD4+ T cells sorted from blood. Subset specified: CD45RA-negative fraction. This receptor was obtained from a man aged 18 to 30 in good health.

CDR3 nucleotide sequence: TGTGCCAGCTCAAGGGACAGCTACAATGAGCAGTTCTTC. This translates into CASSRDSYNEQFF. V gene TRBV18 combines with J gene TRBJ2-1; 7 bases align to TRBD1. CDR3 length equals 13 residues. V shed 5 bases and J 3 bases; nucleotides not matched to a gene: 1. Germline CDR1 is KGHSH and CDR2 is LQKENI.